Below are 16 T cell receptor beta chains sequenced from a single sample in a study of metastatic and nonmetastatic thyroid tumors. The entire patient cohort was treatment-naive prior to thyroid surgery. TCRdb recomputed clones from the PCR reads via MiXCR. Of some 83,000 clones detected, around an eighth appear once; the ten largest clones hold 8.5% to 10%. The sequencing input was tumor tissue. These receptors originate from a female donor with papillary thyroid cancer or a benign thyroid nodule (not recorded which). Some clones in this sample may be carry-over from other donors' samples.

This clone was detected ten times or more. The chain uses TRBV20-1 and TRBJ2-1, with TRBD1 as a possible D gene (5 bases). The V gene lost 3 bases and the J gene lost 6 bases, with 12 bases spanning the gap. CDR1 is DFQATT and CDR2 is SNEGSKA in the germline V gene (reference sequence). The CDR3 totals 13 residues. The CDR3, as DNA: TGCAGTGCTAGGCCCGACAGAACCAATGAGCAGTTCTTC. Translated, it gives CSARPDRTNEQFF.

This clone was seen repeatedly, ten times or more. The gene calls are TRBV28 and TRBJ1-5; D unresolved. This CDR3 is built from 13 residues. Per the germline V gene, CDR1 is MDHEN and CDR2 is SYDVKM. Trimming left V 2 bases short and J 6 bases short, with 8 bases between. The CDR3 reads CASSLRVGQPQHF. DNA of the CDR3: TGTGCCAGCAGTTTACGGGTAGGTCAGCCCCAGCATTTT.

This clone was seen ten or more times. The chain combines TRBV27 with TRBJ2-7; TRBD2 agrees at 9 bases. The ends lost 3 bases at V and 2 bases at J; junction bases unmatched: 2. The CDR3 runs 14 residues. Germline lookup yields CDR1 MNHEY and CDR2 SMNVEV (reference sequence). The CDR3 bases are TGTGCCAGCAGTTTGGGACTAGCTACCTACGAGCAGTACTTC. Translating it yields CASSLGLATYEQYF.

This clone was found many times. This chain connects TRBV30 to TRBJ2-5, with 10 bases identical to TRBD2. The J segment lost 5 bases and the V segment lost 5 bases, leaving 8 bases of the junction unmatched. This CDR3 contains 14 residues. The germline V gene has CDR1 GTSNPN and CDR2 SVGIG (reference sequence). The CDR3 DNA sequence: TGTGCCTGGGCTAGCGGGAGCGTGGGGGAGACCCAGTACTTC. Its protein product is CAWASGSVGETQYF.

The chain combines TRBV4-1 with TRBJ2-1; D is possibly TRBD2 (6 bases). The V end lost 4 bases, the J end lost 11 bases, and 21 bases lay between the germline ends. The CDR3 extends over 15 amino acids. CDR1 is MGHRA, CDR2 YSYEKL, per germline. The CDR3 region has the DNA TGCGCCAGCAGCCTCCACTCTAGGAGGGAGTACAAGCAGTTCTTC. Encoded protein: CASSLHSRREYKQFF.

This clone was seen more than once but under ten times. The same CDR3 also results from other DNA sequences found in this sample. J is TRBJ2-1 and V is TRBV6-1, with 7 bases matching TRBD2. The CDR3 is 18 amino acids. V shed 4 bases and J 4 bases; nucleotides not matched to a gene: 16. Germline V lookup: CDR1 MNHNS, CDR2 SASEGT. The CDR3 coding sequence is TGTGCCAGCAGTGTCAGAGAAAGCGGGACCTTCTCATACAATGAGCAGTTCTTC. Translation gives CASSVRESGTFSYNEQFF.

This clone was counted a few times. This likely comes from a read error, as the CDR3 has no conserved phenylalanine or tryptophan at its end. This chain joins TRBV28 and TRBJ2-7; 7 nucleotides align to TRBD1. Germline V gene lookup returns CDR1 MDHEN and CDR2 SYDVKM. The CDR3 has 13 amino acids. V gave up 8 bases and J gave up 0 bases; unmatched junction bases: 4. The CDR3 spells CASGPGGSYEQYL. CDR3 DNA: TGTGCCAGCGGGCCAGGGGGCTCCTACGAGCAGTACTTA.

This clone was observed a handful of times. This may come from a read error, since a much larger clone is one base off. The chain recombines TRBV29-1 with TRBJ2-7, with D perhaps TRBD1 or TRBD2 (5 bases each). There are 12 residues in the CDR3. V was pared by 6 bases and J by 1 base, with 10 bases between. CDR1 and CDR2 (germline): SQVTM, ANQGSEA. The CDR3 DNA reads TGCAGCGTAGGGACGTCGTCCTACGAGCAGTACTTC. It translates to CSVGTSSYEQYF.

Remarks on this clone: A much larger clone differs by one base, so this may be a read error. This chain links TRBV20-1 with TRBJ2-3, with a weak D call TRBD2 (5 bases). From germline, CDR1 is DFQATT and CDR2 SNEGSKA (reference sequence). The CDR3 is 12 residues long. The CDR3 bases are TGCAGTGCCACCGGGGTCACATATACGCAGTATTTT. Its protein product is CSATGVTYTQYF.

This clone was detected ten times or more. The rearrangement joins TRBV6-1 to TRBJ2-3, with TRBD2 identical over 14 bases. V gave up 2 bases and J gave up 10 bases; unmatched junction bases: 8. Germline loops: CDR1 MNHNS, CDR2 SASEGT. This CDR3 region has 16 residues. The CDR3 DNA reads as TGTGCCAGCAGTGAATCAATCGGGACTAGCGGGAGTGCGCAGTATTTT. It codes for CASSESIGTSGSAQYF.

The V call is TRBV5-1, the J call TRBJ2-4; 10 positions agree with TRBD2. CDR3 length: 19 residues. Per the germline V gene, CDR1 is SGHRS and CDR2 is YFSETQ. The ends lost 0 bases at V and 0 bases at J; junction bases unmatched: 9. CDR3 amino acids: CASSLVGSGGSLAKNIQYF. The CDR3 bases are TGCGCCAGCAGCTTGGTTGGTAGCGGGGGGTCCTTAGCCAAAAACATTCAGTACTTC.

This clone was counted at least ten times. V and J are TRBV28 and TRBJ2-1; D unresolved. Trimming cost V 6 bases and J 3 bases, with 15 bases left between them. Germline values: CDR1 MDHEN, CDR2 SYDVKM. The CDR3 totals 15 residues. Here the CDR3 reads CASSPQPGRYNEQFF. The DNA for the CDR3 is TGTGCCAGCAGCCCCCAGCCGGGCCGCTACAATGAGCAGTTCTTC.

Many counts were recorded for this clone. This chain joins TRBV20-1 and TRBJ2-5; TRBD2 matches at 10 bases. The germline CDR1 and CDR2 sequences are DFQATT and SNEGSKA (reference sequence). J was trimmed by 4 bases and V by 5 bases; bases with no gene match: 4. The CDR3 extends over 13 amino acids. The CDR3 coding sequence is TGCAGTGCTTGTCCTAGCGGGAGAGAGACCCAGTACTTC. The encoded protein is CSACPSGRETQYF.

On this clone itself: A much larger clone lies a single base off, so this may be a read error. V is TRBV20-1 and J is TRBJ2-5; D unclear. Per the germline V gene, CDR1 is DFQATT and CDR2 is SNEGSKA (reference sequence). The CDR3 length is 15 residues. V lost 3 bases and J lost 7, with 21 bases in between. In DNA form, the CDR3 reads TGCAGTGCTAGTAAGGGCTCCACCTTGCGATGGACCCAGTACTTC. It is translated as CSASKGSTLRWTQYF.

This clone appeared many times. This chain connects TRBV7-9 to TRBJ2-7; 8 bases are a match to TRBD1. V trimming: 5 bases; J trimming: 6 bases; junction bases outside the gene matches: 6. The CDR3 has 13 amino acids. Germline V gives CDR1 SEHNR, CDR2 FQNEAQ (reference sequence). The DNA for the CDR3 is TGTGCCAGCAGCCCGGGACAGGCCACCGAGCAGTACTTC. This sequence encodes CASSPGQATEQYF.

This clone came up many times. The rearrangement joins TRBV2 to TRBJ1-5; D not certain. Deletions cut 6 bases from V and 5 bases from J, with 8 bases between. This CDR3 has 12 amino acids. Germline CDR1 SNHLY, CDR2 FYNNEI. CDR3 in DNA: TGTGCCAGCAGGGCCAGTGATCAGCCCCAGCATTTT. Translation gives CASRASDQPQHF.